The 17 T cell receptor beta chains presented below share a single source sample, sequenced in a study of shared clonotypes between healthy human individuals. TCRdb's table, derived via immunoSEQ multiplex PCR, lists solely in-frame clones and lacks some. The data hold around 1.1 million clones, with 60% to 80% observed a single time. The sample comprised memory CD4+ T cells from PBMCs. Stated subset: CD45RA-negative fraction. The receptor source for this set is a man aged 18-30 years in good health. Some clones in this sample may be carry-over from other donors' samples.

This clone was seen just once. V and J are TRBV28 and TRBJ2-7; 10 bases line up with TRBD1. This CDR3 spans 15 amino acids. Per germline, CDR1 MDHEN and CDR2 SYDVKM. The trim removed 0 bases at V and 5 bases at J, leaving 4 bases unmatched. The CDR3 loop is CASSLWGQGSHEQYF. DNA of the CDR3: TGTGCCAGCAGTTTATGGGGACAGGGGTCCCACGAGCAGTACTTC.

This clone was seen ten or more times. The CDR3 sequence is CASSDIANQPQHF. CDR3 coding DNA: TGTGCCAGCAGTGACATTGCTAATCAGCCCCAGCATTTT. J is TRBJ1-5 and V is TRBV2, with D unclear. Germline values: CDR1 SNHLY, CDR2 FYNNEI. V was pared by 3 bases and J by 4 bases, with 7 bases between. The CDR3 loop spans 13 amino acids.

This clone has more than one count but fewer than ten. The chain combines TRBV6-5 with TRBJ1-2; no clear D gene. The germline gives CDR1 MNHEY, CDR2 SVGAGI. Trimming pared 8 bases from V and 5 bases from J, leaving 9 bases between. The CDR3 totals 11 residues. The CDR3 loop reads CASGTQYGYTF. CDR3 DNA sequence: TGTGCCAGCGGCACCCAATATGGCTACACCTTC.

The count of this clone is one. The chain combines TRBV18 with TRBJ1-1; 9 nucleotides line up with TRBD1. V lost 5 bases to trimming and J lost 5 bases; unmatched junction nucleotides: 12. Germline loops: CDR1 KGHSH, CDR2 LQKENI. The CDR3 sequence is 16 residues long. CDR3 residues: CASSTTGTGPGTEAFF. CDR3 nucleotides: TGTGCCAGCTCAACTACCGGGACAGGGCCGGGGACTGAAGCTTTCTTT.

The rearrangement uses TRBV7-6 and TRBJ1-1; a weak D match, TRBD1 (6 bases). V was pared by 1 base and J by 9 bases, with 18 bases between. The CDR3 length is 15 residues. Germline V gene sequence: CDR1 SGHVS, CDR2 FNYEAQ. CDR3 nucleotides: TGTGCCAGCAGCTTAGAGCTGGAGAGGGGGGGCCAAGCTTTCTTT. It is translated as CASSLELERGGQAFF. The whole variable domain, filled in from reference TRBV7-6 and TRBJ1-1, reads GAGVSQSPRYKVTKRGQDVALRCDPISGHVSLYWYRQALGQGPEFLTYFNYEAQQDKSGLPNDRFSAERPEGSISTLTIQRTEQRDSAMYRCASSLELERGGQAFFGQGTRLTVV.

The J gene is TRBJ2-7, the V gene TRBV28; D perhaps matches TRBD2 (7 bases). The CDR3 is 15 residues long. Germline V CDR1 and CDR2: MDHEN, SYDVKM. Trimming stripped 6 bases from V and 7 bases from J, with 22 bases between. The CDR3, as DNA: TGTGCCAGCAGATCCCCGGGCAGGGGACTACAAGAGCAGTACTTC. Its protein is CASRSPGRGLQEQYF.

The J gene is TRBJ2-5, the V gene TRBV18, with a possible D match to TRBD2 (5 bases). The CDR3 length is 14 residues. Germline V gene data show CDR1 as KGHSH and CDR2 as LQKENI. V was pared by 2 bases and J by 5 bases, with 12 bases between. In nucleotides, the CDR3 is TGTGCCAGCTCACCAGCACCCGGACTGGAGACCCAGTACTTC. This sequence encodes CASSPAPGLETQYF. Together with reference TRBV18 and TRBJ2-5, the CDR3 gives the full variable domain: NAGVMQNPRHLVRRRGQEARLRCSPMKGHSHVYWYRQLPEEGLKFMVYLQKENIIDESGMPKERFSAEFPKEGPSILRIQQVVRGDSAAYFCASSPAPGLETQYFGPGTRLLVL.

This clone was counted between two and nine times. This chain links TRBV7-6 with TRBJ2-5; TRBD2 agrees at 12 bases. The CDR3 loop spans 15 amino acids. Germline-derived CDR1 and CDR2 are SGHVS and FNYEAQ. The junction had 6 bases not matched to a gene; V was cut back by 5 bases and J by 5 bases. This CDR3 reads CASSLGLAGGETQYF. Here the CDR3 DNA reads TGTGCCAGCAGCCTGGGACTAGCGGGTGGTGAGACCCAGTACTTC. Full variable domain (rest looked up from reference TRBV7-6 and TRBJ2-5): GAGVSQSPRYKVTKRGQDVALRCDPISGHVSLYWYRQALGQGPEFLTYFNYEAQQDKSGLPNDRFSAERPEGSISTLTIQRTEQRDSAMYRCASSLGLAGGETQYFGPGTRLLVL.

The CDR3, as DNA: TGTGCCAGCAGCCAAGATCCTGTGGGGCTGGAGCACTACGAGCAGTACTTC. This gives the protein CASSQDPVGLEHYEQYF. The chain is built from TRBV4-2 and TRBJ2-7, with D tentatively TRBD1 (5 bases). Germline V gene lookup returns CDR1 LGHNA and CDR2 YNFKEQ. V was pared by 0 bases and J by 3 bases, with 18 bases between. The CDR3 spans 17 residues.

This clone appeared once. The V call is TRBV28, the J call TRBJ2-3; D might be TRBD2 (5 bases). The germline CDR1 and CDR2 sequences are MDHEN and SYDVKM. CDR3 length equals 14 residues. Trimming took 5 bases from V and 2 from J, leaving 11 bases between them. The DNA for the CDR3 is TGTGCCAGCAGTCCTCGGAGGACCACAGATACGCAGTATTTT. The encoded protein is CASSPRRTTDTQYF. Complete variable domain (other parts from reference TRBV28 and TRBJ2-3): DVKVTQSSRYLVKRTGEKVFLECVQDMDHENMFWYRQDPGLGLRLIYFSYDVKMKEKGDIPEGYSVSREKKERFSLILESASTNQTSMYLCASSPRRTTDTQYFGPGTRLTVL.

Here the CDR3 reads CASSAQTGTGGYTIYF. The CDR3 nucleotides are TGTGCCAGCAGCGCCCAGACCGGGACAGGGGGATACACCATATATTTT. The chain combines TRBV9 with TRBJ1-3; 11 bases line up with TRBD1. Germline trimming cut 3 bases from V and 8 bases from J; bases unmatched to any gene: 10. Germline-derived CDR1 and CDR2 are SGDLS and YYNGEE. The length of the CDR3 is 16 residues.

This clone was seen just once. The CDR3 DNA reads TGTGCCAGCAGTTACTCGATCGGGGATACGCAGTATTTT. Translating gives CASSYSIGDTQYF. V is TRBV6-6 and J is TRBJ2-3, with D unresolved. CDR3 length: 13 residues. Trimming shortened V by 0 bases and J by 6 bases, and 7 bases separated the two germline ends. Germline V gene lookup returns CDR1 MNHNY and CDR2 SVGAGI (reference sequence).

The chain joins TRBV14 to TRBJ2-2; D gene uncertain. This CDR3 spans 14 amino acids. Trimming removed 0 bases at V and 6 bases at J, with 8 bases between. The germline V gene has CDR1 SGHDN and CDR2 FVKESK. As DNA, the CDR3 is TGTGCCAGCAGCCAAGATCCCGGTTCCGGGGAGCTGTTTTTT. This sequence encodes CASSQDPGSGELFF.

V gene TRBV6-1 combines with J gene TRBJ1-3; perhaps TRBD1 as D (6 bases). The CDR3 sequence is 14 residues long. The germline V and J ends were trimmed by 2 bases and 4 bases, with 9 bases remaining between them. CDR1 is MNHNS and CDR2 is SASEGT in the germline V gene. As DNA, the CDR3 is TGTGCCAGCAGTGAATATACAGGGGGAAACACCATATATTTT. Protein: CASSEYTGGNTIYF.

The chain uses TRBV5-4 and TRBJ2-7; D uncertain. In germline, CDR1 is SGHNT, CDR2 YYREEE (reference sequence). This CDR3 comprises 17 residues. The V gene lost 0 bases and the J gene lost 2 bases, with 18 bases spanning the gap. The CDR3 is CASSLGPQPGIAYEQYF. The CDR3 bases are TGTGCCAGCAGCTTGGGCCCCCAGCCCGGCATTGCCTACGAGCAGTACTTC. Combining the CDR3 with reference TRBV5-4 and TRBJ2-7 gives the whole variable domain ETGVTQSPTHLIKTRGQQVTLRCSSQSGHNTVSWYQQALGQGPQFIFQYYREEENGRGNFPPRFSGLQFPNYSSELNVNALELDDSALYLCASSLGPQPGIAYEQYFGPGTRLTVT.

J is TRBJ1-4 and V is TRBV6-1; D is unclear. Germline CDR1 is MNHNS and CDR2 is SASEGT. The CDR3 is 17 amino acids. V dropped 4 bases and J dropped 3 bases, with 18 bases sitting between them. The CDR3 coding sequence is TGTGCCAGCAGTGCCTACTGGAAGGATTGGGCTAATGAAAAACTGTTTTTT. It translates to CASSAYWKDWANEKLFF.

This clone occurred once. The V call is TRBV5-1, the J call TRBJ2-7; TRBD2 matches at 11 bases. The length of the CDR3 is 16 residues. Germline V gene sequence: CDR1 SGHRS, CDR2 YFSETQ. J was trimmed by 4 bases and V by 4 bases; bases with no gene match: 10. The CDR3 region has the DNA TGCGCCAGCAGCGGCAGACTAGCGGGGCTCCTATACGAGCAGTACTTC. As protein: CASSGRLAGLLYEQYF.